These 21 T cell receptor beta chains were sequenced from one sample in a study of shared clonotypes between healthy human individuals. Repertoires were generated with immunoSEQ multiplex PCR, while TCRdb's copy carries only in-frame clones and drops some. The sample gives more than 900,000 clones, around 78% of which show up once; roughly 0.65% is in the top ten. The sequenced material came from memory CD4+ T cells from PBMCs. As to subset: CD45RA-negative fraction. These receptors were collected from a young man in good health. Some clones in this sample may be carry-over from other donors' samples.

The chain recombines TRBV2 with TRBJ2-3; perhaps D is TRBD1 or TRBD2 (5 bases each). V was clipped by 4 bases and J by 0 bases, with 17 bases between them. Germline V gene lookup returns CDR1 SNHLY and CDR2 FYNNEI. The CDR3 sequence is 17 residues long. Here the CDR3 reads CASSGERQITSTDTQYF. The CDR3 DNA reads TGTGCCAGCAGTGGGGAGCGACAGATTACTAGCACAGATACGCAGTATTTT.

The chain employs TRBV28 and TRBJ2-5, with 9 bases identical to TRBD1. The J call could be wrong; TRBJ2-7 is a better fit for the DNA end. The germline V gene encodes CDR1 MDHEN and CDR2 SYDVKM. There are 15 residues in the CDR3. The CDR3 sequence is CASSSPGQGSYEQYF. DNA for the CDR3: TGTGCCAGCAGTTCCCCGGGACAGGGCTCCTACGAGCAGTACTTC.

The gene calls are TRBV5-4 and TRBJ1-2, with TRBD1 matching over 7 bases. V lost 4 bases to trimming and J lost 1 base; unmatched junction nucleotides: 16. This CDR3 is built from 18 residues. CDR1 is SGHNT and CDR2 is YYREEE in the germline V gene (reference sequence). Here the CDR3 reads CASSTGQRTGGGNYGYTF. The CDR3 DNA follows: TGTGCCAGCAGCACGGGACAGAGGACGGGCGGGGGTAACTATGGCTACACCTTC. The full variable domain, its missing parts supplied by reference TRBV5-4 and TRBJ1-2, is ETGVTQSPTHLIKTRGQQVTLRCSSQSGHNTVSWYQQALGQGPQFIFQYYREEENGRGNFPPRFSGLQFPNYSSELNVNALELDDSALYLCASSTGQRTGGGNYGYTFGSGTRLTVV.

As regards this clone: In the same sample, other DNA sequences code for this CDR3. This chain joins TRBV5-4 and TRBJ2-1; TRBD2 is a possible D gene (6 bases). The germline gives CDR1 SGHNT, CDR2 YYREEE (reference sequence). This CDR3 contains 15 residues. V lost 4 bases and J lost 4, with 15 bases in between. DNA of the CDR3: TGTGCCAGCAGCATCTCCGGGACTTCGTACAATGAGCAGTTCTTC. Translating it yields CASSISGTSYNEQFF.

This clone was detected only once. This sequence joins TRBV28 and TRBJ1-2; TRBD1 might be the D (5 bases). The germline gives CDR1 MDHEN, CDR2 SYDVKM. The CDR3 length is 14 residues. Trimming removed 10 bases from V and 8 bases from J, with 23 bases in between. The CDR3, as DNA: TGTGCCACCCTCCCTGGGACCCGTCATGGGGGCTACACCTTC. Translating gives CATLPGTRHGGYTF.

The chain links TRBV5-1 to TRBJ1-4; a possible D gene is TRBD1 (5 bases). The CDR3 contains 14 residues. V was pared by 5 bases and J by 8 bases, with 16 bases between. Germline CDR1 and CDR2: SGHRS and YFSETQ. CDR3 coding DNA: TGCGCCAGCAGAACGGGGCGCCCTGGGGAAAAACTGTTTTTT. Translated: CASRTGRPGEKLFF.

The chain recombines TRBV7-2 with TRBJ2-2; 9 positions match TRBD1. Germline V lookup: CDR1 SGHTA, CDR2 FQGNSA. CDR3 size: 16 residues. The V segment lost 6 bases and the J segment 0 bases; nucleotides outside the gene matches: 5. The CDR3 sequence is CASRSGQGTNTGELFF. Written as DNA, the CDR3 is TGTGCCAGCAGATCGGGACAGGGTACGAACACCGGGGAGCTGTTTTTT. Full variable domain (remainder filled in from reference TRBV7-2 and TRBJ2-2): GAGVSQSPSNKVTEKGKDVELRCDPISGHTALYWYRQSLGQGLEFLIYFQGNSAPDKSGLPSDRFSAERTGGSVSTLTIQRTQQEDSAVYLCASRSGQGTNTGELFFGEGSRLTVL.

The gene calls are TRBV11-2 and TRBJ2-7; D call uncertain. The germline V gene has CDR1 SGHAT and CDR2 FQNNGV. Deletions cut 2 bases from V and 1 base from J, with 9 bases between. This CDR3 comprises 14 residues. The CDR3 nucleotides are TGTGCCAGCAGCTTACTACGCGGATCCTACGAGCAGTACTTC. This codes for CASSLLRGSYEQYF.

This clone showed up just a few times. The chain is built from TRBV28 and TRBJ2-5; 9 nucleotides match TRBD2. The CDR3 consists of 15 residues. V lost 7 bases and J lost 2; bases outside the gene matches: 8. CDR1 and CDR2 from the germline V gene are MDHEN and SYDVKM. DNA of the CDR3: TGTGCCAGCAATTCAGCGGGAGGCCCACAAGAGACCCAGTACTTC. Its translation: CASNSAGGPQETQYF.

V and J are TRBV6-5 and TRBJ2-7, with 13 positions matching TRBD2. The J segment lost 4 bases and the V segment lost 0 bases, leaving 3 bases of the junction unmatched. The CDR3 is 16 amino acids. Germline CDR1 and CDR2: MNHEY and SVGAGI. This CDR3 reads CASSYSTSGRGYEQYF. CDR3 sequence (DNA): TGTGCCAGCAGTTACTCAACTAGCGGGAGGGGTTACGAGCAGTACTTC.

The chain combines TRBV4-3 with TRBJ2-3; a possible D gene is TRBD1 (5 bases). CDR1 and CDR2 (germline): LGHNA, YSLEER. Trimming left V 1 base short and J 6 bases short, with 14 bases between. The CDR3 loop spans 15 amino acids. The CDR3 loop is CASSQVVQGSDTQYF. CDR3 nucleotides: TGCGCCAGCAGCCAAGTAGTTCAGGGATCGGATACGCAGTATTTT.

This clone occurred a few times. This chain connects TRBV7-2 to TRBJ1-1; 8 bases line up with TRBD1. This CDR3 has 12 residues. Germline V gene lookup returns CDR1 SGHTA and CDR2 FQGNSA. With V trimmed by 5 bases and J by 12 bases, 8 bases remained unmatched. The CDR3 DNA follows: TGTGCCAGCAGCCTTCGGACAGGGAAAACTTTCTTT. Translating it yields CASSLRTGKTFF.

The rearrangement uses TRBV5-1 and TRBJ1-1, with D uncertain. The CDR3 extends over 14 amino acids. The germline gives CDR1 SGHRS, CDR2 YFSETQ. V was pared by 3 bases and J by 8 bases, with 17 bases between. In DNA, the CDR3 is TGCGCCAGCAGCTCAAGCCACCGGGCCAAAGAAGCTTTCTTT. This gives the protein CASSSSHRAKEAFF.

This clone was seen once. The J gene is TRBJ2-3, the V gene TRBV5-1, with D uncertain. The V end was cut by 5 bases, the J end by 0 bases, with 10 bases between. The germline CDR1 and CDR2 sequences are SGHRS and YFSETQ. The CDR3 is made up of 14 amino acids. The CDR3 protein is CASRSRLSTDTQYF. The CDR3 DNA follows: TGCGCCAGCAGGTCAAGGCTAAGCACAGATACGCAGTATTTT.

The chain recombines TRBV30 with TRBJ2-7; tentative D call: TRBD1 (6 bases). From germline, CDR1 is GTSNPN and CDR2 SVGIG (reference sequence). V was cut by 2 bases and J by 6 bases, with 14 bases left in between. CDR3 size: 13 residues. The CDR3 nucleotides read TGTGCCTGGAGTAAAGCAGGGGCAGGCGAGCAGTACTTC. Amino acid sequence: CAWSKAGAGEQYF.

The chain joins TRBV5-4 to TRBJ1-2; D gene uncertain. The CDR3 is 15 residues long. Trimming removed 4 bases from V and 4 bases from J, with 17 bases in between. Germline V lookup: CDR1 SGHNT, CDR2 YYREEE (reference sequence). The CDR3 reads CASSLDGLTFYGYTF. CDR3 nucleotide sequence: TGTGCCAGCAGCCTGGACGGATTGACTTTCTATGGCTACACCTTC.

This clone turned up a few times. This sequence joins TRBV5-1 and TRBJ2-5; 8 bases are shared with TRBD2. J was trimmed by 2 bases and V by 5 bases; bases with no gene match: 8. This CDR3 contains 15 residues. CDR1 and CDR2 (germline): SGHRS, YFSETQ. CDR3 region: CASSRGLGLQETQYF. DNA of the CDR3: TGCGCCAGCAGTCGGGGACTAGGCCTACAAGAGACCCAGTACTTC.

The chain links TRBV27 to TRBJ1-1; 11 positions match TRBD1. The CDR3 has 21 residues. V trimming: 2 bases; J trimming: 4 bases; junction bases outside the gene matches: 21. Per germline, CDR1 MNHEY and CDR2 SMNVEV (reference sequence). The CDR3 is CASSLTPGQGGLVYRGTEAFF. CDR3 bases: TGTGCCAGCAGTTTAACTCCGGGACAGGGGGGATTAGTATATCGAGGCACTGAAGCTTTCTTT.

The V gene is TRBV6-6, the J gene TRBJ2-1; D remains ambiguous. The CDR3 has 12 residues. V dropped 7 bases and J dropped 9 bases, with 13 bases sitting between them. Germline-derived CDR1 and CDR2 are MNHNY and SVGAGI (reference sequence). The CDR3 DNA follows: TGTGCCAGCAAAGCCGACCCTGGTGAGCAGTTCTTC. Protein: CASKADPGEQFF.

This chain connects TRBV10-3 to TRBJ2-1; D is unresolved. The V end lost 2 bases, the J end lost 0 bases, and 8 bases lay between the germline ends. The V gene's germline CDR1 is ENHRY and CDR2 SYGVKD. There are 15 residues in the CDR3. CDR3 DNA sequence: TGTGCCATCAGTGAGCGGGTTAGCTCCTACAATGAGCAGTTCTTC. Its protein is CAISERVSSYNEQFF.

In its sample, this clone was seen once. The chain recombines TRBV5-1 with TRBJ2-2; 7 bases agree with TRBD1. Trimming at V came to 4 bases and at J to 0 bases, leaving 3 bases not matched to a gene. Germline assignment: CDR1 SGHRS and CDR2 YFSETQ. This CDR3 spans 15 amino acids. The CDR3 here is CASSDGTANTGELFF. The CDR3 region has the DNA TGCGCCAGCAGCGACGGGACAGCGAACACCGGGGAGCTGTTTTTT.